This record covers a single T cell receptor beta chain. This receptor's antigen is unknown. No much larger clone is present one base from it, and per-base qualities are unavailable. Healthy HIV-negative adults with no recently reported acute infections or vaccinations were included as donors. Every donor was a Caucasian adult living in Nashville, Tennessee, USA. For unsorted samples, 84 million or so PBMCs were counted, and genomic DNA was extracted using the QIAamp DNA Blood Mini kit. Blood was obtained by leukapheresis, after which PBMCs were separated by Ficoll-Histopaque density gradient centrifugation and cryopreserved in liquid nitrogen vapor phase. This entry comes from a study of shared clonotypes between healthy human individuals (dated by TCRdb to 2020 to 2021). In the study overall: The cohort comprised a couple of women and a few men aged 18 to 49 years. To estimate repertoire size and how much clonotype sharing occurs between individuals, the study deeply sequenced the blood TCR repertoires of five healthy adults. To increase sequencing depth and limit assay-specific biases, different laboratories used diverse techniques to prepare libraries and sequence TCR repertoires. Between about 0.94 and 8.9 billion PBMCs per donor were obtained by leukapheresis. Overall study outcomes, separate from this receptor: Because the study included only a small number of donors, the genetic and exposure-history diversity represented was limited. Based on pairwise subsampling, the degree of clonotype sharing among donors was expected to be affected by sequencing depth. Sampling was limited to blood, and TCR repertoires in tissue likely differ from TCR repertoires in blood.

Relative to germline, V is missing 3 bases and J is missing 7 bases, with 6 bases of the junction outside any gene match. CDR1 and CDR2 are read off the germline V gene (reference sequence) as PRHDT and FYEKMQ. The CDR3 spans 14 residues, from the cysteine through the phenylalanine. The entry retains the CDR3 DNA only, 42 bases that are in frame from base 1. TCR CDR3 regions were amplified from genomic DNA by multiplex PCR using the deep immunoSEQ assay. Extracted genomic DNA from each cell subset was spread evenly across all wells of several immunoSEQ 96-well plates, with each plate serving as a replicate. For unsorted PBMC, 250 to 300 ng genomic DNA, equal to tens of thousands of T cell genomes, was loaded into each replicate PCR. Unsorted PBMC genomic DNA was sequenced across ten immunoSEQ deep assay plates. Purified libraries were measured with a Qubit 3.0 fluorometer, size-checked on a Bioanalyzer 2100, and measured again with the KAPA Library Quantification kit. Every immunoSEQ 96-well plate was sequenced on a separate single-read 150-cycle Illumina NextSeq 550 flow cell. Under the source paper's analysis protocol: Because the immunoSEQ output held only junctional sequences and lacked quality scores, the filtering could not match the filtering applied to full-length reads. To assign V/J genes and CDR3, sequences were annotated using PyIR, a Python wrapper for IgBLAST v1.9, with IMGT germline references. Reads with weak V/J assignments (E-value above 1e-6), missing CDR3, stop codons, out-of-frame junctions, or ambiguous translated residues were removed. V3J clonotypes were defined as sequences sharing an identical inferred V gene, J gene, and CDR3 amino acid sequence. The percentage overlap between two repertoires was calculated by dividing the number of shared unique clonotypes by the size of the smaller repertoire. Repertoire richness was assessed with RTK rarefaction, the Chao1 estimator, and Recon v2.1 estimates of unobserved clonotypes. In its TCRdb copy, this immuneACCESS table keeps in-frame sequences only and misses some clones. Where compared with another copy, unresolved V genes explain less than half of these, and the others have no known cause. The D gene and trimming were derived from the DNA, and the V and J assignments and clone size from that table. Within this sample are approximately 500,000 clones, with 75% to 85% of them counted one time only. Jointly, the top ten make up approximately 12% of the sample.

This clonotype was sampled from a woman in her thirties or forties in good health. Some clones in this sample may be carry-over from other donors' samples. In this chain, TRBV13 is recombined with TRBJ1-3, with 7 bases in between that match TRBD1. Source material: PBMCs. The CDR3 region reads CASSLGRGRNTIYF. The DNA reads TGTGCCAGCAGCTTGGGCAGGGGGAGGAACACCATATATTTT.